The table lists the clone carrying this T cell receptor (beta chain) with a few counts. No antigen is known for it. These data come from a study of vaccination effects on CD4 cells after COVID-19. TCRdb's table, derived via immunoSEQ multiplex PCR, lists solely in-frame clones and lacks some. The sample yields 65,000 or so clones, roughly four fifths seen once. V gave up 4 bases and J gave up 0 bases, with 14 bases separating them. The V gene's germline CDR1 is SGHRS and CDR2 YFSETQ. The CDR3 is made up of 16 amino acids. Viral peptide pool expansion of antigen-specific CD4+ T cells preceded sequencing in the ViraFEST assay. Isolating CD4+ T cells followed approximately 11 days of culture. Each vaccine recipient was nucleocapsid antibody negative and had no prior SARS-CoV-2 infection. They grew over 1.5 million PBMC in each well, adding 9.5 to 10 IU/ml IL-2 and around 10 ug/ml peptides.

The sample was CD4+ T cells from PBMCs cultured with HCoV-NL63 spike peptides, taken before COVID-19 vaccination. V usage is TRBV5-1 and J usage is TRBJ2-1; the D gene is possibly TRBD1 (5 bases). This sequence originates from a human donor who received a COVID-19 vaccine. The CDR3 DNA reads as TGCGCCAGCAGCGTGCAGGGCCGTTTCTCCTACAATGAGCAGTTCTTC. As protein: CASSVQGRFSYNEQFF.